This T cell receptor (beta chain) is drawn from a study of T cell changes during pregnancy in multiple sclerosis. Trimming removed 3 bases from V and 5 bases from J, with 11 bases in between. This CDR3 region has 13 residues. The germline V gene encodes CDR1 SGHDT and CDR2 YYEEEE. The assay was immunoSEQ multiplex PCR, and TCRdb's table has in-frame clones only and misses some. The data hold approximately 70,000 clones, with approximately 95% observed a single time. V is TRBV5-6 and J is TRBJ2-5; TRBD1 might be the D (6 bases). The TCR was taken from a female donor with multiple sclerosis, enrolled in a pregnancy study. The material sequenced was CD4+ T cells from peripheral blood mononuclear cells, taken after pregnancy. The CDR3, as DNA: TGTGCCAGCAGCTCCTGGACAGAGGAGACCCAGTACTTC. Its translation is CASSSWTEETQYF.